A selection of T cell receptor beta chains follows, all from one sample in a study of T cell responses to AZD1222 COVID-19 vaccine. The data were produced by immunoSEQ multiplex PCR, yet TCRdb's version contains in-frame clones alone and is incomplete. The table has more than 100,000 clones, about 87% seen once. The specimen was peripheral blood, collected on day 0 of AZD1222 vaccination. These TCRs come from an adult in good health. CDR3s include the opening cysteine and the closing phenylalanine or tryptophan. A D gene is named only where the DNA matches it firmly. The listing skips clone size in some rows; elsewhere it reads once, few, many or a size class.

>TRBJ2-7|14|once|TRBD1|TRBV11-2
CASSSYRGSYEQYF
TGTGCCAGCAGCTCTTACAGGGGCTCCTACGAGCAGTACTTC
>TRBJ2-7|14|.|.|TRBV15
CATSTGQRSYEQYF
TGTGCCACCAGCACCGGACAGCGCTCCTACGAGCAGTACTTC
>TRBJ1-3|15|.|TRBD1|TRBV10-3
CAIREDRGIENTIYF
TGTGCCATCAGGGAAGACAGGGGCATAGAAAACACCATATATTTT
>TRBJ1-2|15|.|TRBD1|TRBV7-3
CASSLAPGQLYGYTF
TGTGCCAGCAGCTTAGCCCCGGGACAGCTTTATGGCTACACCTTC
>TRBJ2-1|15|.|TRBD2|TRBV2
CASRESGGAYNEQFF
TGTGCCAGCAGAGAAAGCGGGGGGGCCTACAATGAGCAGTTCTTC
>TRBJ2-1|13|.|TRBD2|TRBV7-9
CASSLGLANEQFF
TGTGCCAGCAGCTTGGGACTAGCGAATGAGCAGTTCTTC
>TRBJ1-1|14|.|.|TRBV19
CASQKGTANTEAFF
TGTGCCAGTCAGAAGGGGACGGCGAACACTGAAGCTTTCTTT
>TRBJ2-5|15|once|TRBD2|TRBV7-2
CASSLNGGNQETQYF
TGTGCCAGCAGCTTGAACGGGGGGAACCAAGAGACCCAGTACTTC
>TRBJ1-2|12|.|.|TRBV7-9
CASSMGTDGYTF
TGTGCCAGCAGCATGGGGACTGATGGCTACACCTTC
>TRBJ2-1|15|.|.|TRBV3-1/TRBV3-2
CASSPTERKYNEQFF
TGTGCCAGCAGCCCGACAGAACGAAAATACAATGAGCAGTTCTTC
>TRBJ2-3|15|.|TRBD2|TRBV5-1
CASRIAGGQSDTQYF
TGCGCCAGCAGAATAGCGGGGGGCCAGTCAGATACGCAGTATTTT
>TRBJ1-1|14|few|.|TRBV7-3
CASSLGGKDTEAFF
TGTGCCAGCAGCTTAGGGGGGAAAGACACTGAAGCTTTCTTT
>TRBJ1-2|13|.|.|TRBV7-2
CASSLAAEYGYTF
TGTGCCAGCAGCTTAGCCGCAGAGTATGGCTACACCTTC
>TRBJ1-5|14|.|.|TRBV2
CASSEAEHNQPQHF
TGTGCCAGCAGTGAAGCAGAGCACAATCAGCCCCAGCATTTT
>TRBJ1-5|17|.|TRBD1|TRBV7-9
CASSLEGTGGSNQPQHF
TGTGCCAGCAGCTTAGAAGGCACAGGGGGTAGCAATCAGCCCCAGCATTTT
>TRBJ1-5|16|.|.|TRBV21-1
CASSKVLNGSNQPQHF
TGTGCCAGCAGCAAAGTGCTGAACGGGAGCAATCAGCCCCAGCATTTT
>TRBJ1-4|16|once|TRBD1|TRBV28
CASSLRQGALNEKLFF
TGTGCCAGCAGTTTAAGGCAGGGGGCCCTAAATGAAAAACTGTTTTTT
>TRBJ1-2|14|once|.|TRBV6-1
CASTHPQSNYGYTF
TGTGCCAGCACCCACCCCCAGAGTAACTATGGCTACACCTTC
>TRBJ2-2|15|.|.|TRBV4-3
CASSQEPGSDGELFF
TGCGCCAGCAGCCAAGAACCAGGGAGTGACGGGGAGCTGTTTTTT
>TRBJ1-4|14|.|.|TRBV4-1
CASSQGTGNEKLFF
TGCGCCAGCAGCCAAGGGACGGGGAATGAAAAACTGTTTTTT
>TRBJ1-2|13|many|.|TRBV7-9
CASSLEVPYGYTF
TGTGCCAGCAGCTTAGAAGTCCCGTATGGCTACACCTTC
>TRBJ1-2|15|.|.|TRBV5-4
CASSLGRQGPYGYTF
TGTGCCAGCAGCTTAGGTAGGCAGGGACCTTATGGCTACACCTTC
>TRBJ2-2|16|once|TRBD2|TRBV19
CASSRLAGGHTGELFF
TGTGCCAGTAGTCGACTAGCGGGGGGGCACACCGGGGAGCTGTTTTTT
>TRBJ2-3|15|.|.|TRBV6-6
CASSYSFRDEGAQYF
TGTGCCAGCAGTTACTCTTTTCGGGACGAGGGGGCGCAGTATTTT
>TRBJ1-4|15|few|.|TRBV6-5
CASSYSIQGSEKLFF
TGTGCCAGCAGTTACTCGATTCAGGGAAGCGAAAAACTGTTTTTT
>TRBJ2-6|20|.|TRBD2|TRBV9
CASSGRTGGTSASGANVLTF
TGTGCCAGCAGCGGTAGGACGGGGGGGACTTCGGCCTCTGGGGCCAACGTCCTGACTTTC
>TRBJ1-5|14|.|.|TRBV9
CASSVADSNQPQHF
TGTGCCAGCAGCGTAGCAGATAGCAATCAGCCCCAGCATTTT
>TRBJ1-6|16|.|.|TRBV18
CASSIYGTDINSPLHF
TGTGCCAGCTCAATCTACGGGACTGATATTAATTCACCCCTCCACTTT
>TRBJ1-2|15|.|TRBD1|TRBV19
CASSPDRGPHYGYTF
TGTGCCAGTAGTCCGGACAGGGGGCCTCACTATGGCTACACCTTC
>TRBJ1-2|14|.|.|TRBV5-1
CASSLAGEKYGYTF
TGCGCCAGCAGCTTGGCCGGTGAAAAATATGGCTACACCTTC
>TRBJ2-2|13|few|.|TRBV9
CASTPGNTGELFF
TGTGCCAGCACGCCAGGGAACACCGGGGAGCTGTTTTTT
>TRBJ1-1|13|.|.|TRBV7-2
CASLQQVNTEAFF
TGTGCCAGCCTCCAACAGGTGAACACTGAAGCTTTCTTT
>TRBJ2-7|15|.|TRBD1|TRBV12-5
CASGLVDRERLSPYF
TGTGCTAGTGGTTTGGTCGACAGGGAACGGCTTAGCCCGTACTTC
>TRBJ1-2|16|few|TRBD1|TRBV29-1
CSVEASRDRGIEGYTF
TGCAGCGTTGAAGCGTCCCGGGACAGGGGTATAGAAGGCTACACCTTC
>TRBJ2-3|14|.|TRBD1|TRBV9
CASSPGTGRDTQYF
TGTGCCAGCAGCCCAGGGACAGGTCGAGATACGCAGTATTTT
>TRBJ2-2|14|.|.|TRBV6-6
CASSYTRDTGELFF
TGTGCCAGCAGTTACACCCGGGACACCGGGGAGCTGTTTTTT
>TRBJ1-2|13|.|TRBD1|TRBV18
CASSAPGQYGYTF
TGTGCCAGCTCAGCCCCGGGACAGTATGGCTACACCTTC
>TRBJ2-3|15|.|.|TRBV6-6
CASRDGAVSTDTQYF
TGTGCCAGCAGGGATGGCGCGGTGTCCACAGATACGCAGTATTTT
>TRBJ1-4|15|.|.|TRBV5-8
CASILPPATNEKLFF
TGTGCCAGCATCCTGCCCCCGGCAACTAATGAAAAACTGTTTTTT
>TRBJ1-2|13|.|.|TRBV6-5
CASRFGQNYGYTF
TGTGCCAGCAGGTTTGGACAAAACTATGGCTACACCTTC
>TRBJ1-2|11|.|.|TRBV20-1
CGIGGSNGYTF
TGCGGGATCGGGGGTTCGAATGGCTACACCTTC
>TRBJ1-5|15|.|TRBD1|TRBV6-5
CASRPGTGGNQPQHF
TGTGCCAGCAGGCCCGGGACAGGGGGCAATCAGCCCCAGCATTTT
>TRBJ2-3|14|.|.|TRBV6-2/TRBV6-3
CASSYMATTDTQYF
TGTGCCAGCAGTTACATGGCCACCACAGATACGCAGTATTTT
>TRBJ1-1|16|.|TRBD1|TRBV6-2/TRBV6-3
CASSLEGQAARTEAFF
TGTGCCAGCAGTTTAGAAGGACAGGCAGCCCGCACTGAAGCTTTCTTT
>TRBJ2-7|17|.|.|TRBV24-1
CAPGRGLGTVPTYEQYF
TGTGCCCCCGGGCGGGGACTCGGGACAGTCCCTACCTACGAGCAGTACTTC
>TRBJ1-2|13|.|.|TRBV12-5
CASGFGQNYGYTF
TGTGCTAGTGGTTTCGGACAGAACTATGGCTACACCTTC
>TRBJ2-3|14|once|.|TRBV6-6
CASSIRRGTDTQYF
TGTGCCAGCAGTATACGACGGGGCACAGATACGCAGTATTTT
>TRBJ1-6|15|.|.|TRBV2
CACSDAGGVSSPLHF
TGTGCCTGCAGTGATGCGGGGGGCGTAAGCTCACCCCTCCACTTT
>TRBJ2-7|17|.|TRBD2|TRBV18
CASSPGAAGVNSYEQYF
TGTGCCAGCTCACCAGGGGCCGCGGGGGTTAACTCCTACGAGCAGTACTTC